These T cell receptor beta chains were read from a single sample in a study of T cell responses to AZD1222 COVID-19 vaccine. Profiled with immunoSEQ multiplex PCR; TCRdb holds only in-frame clones, not every one. Seen here are roughly 150,000 clones, around 90% observed once, and the top ten hold 3.8%. The material was peripheral blood, obtained 28 days after the second AZD1222 dose. All receptors come from an adult who received the AZD1222 COVID-19 vaccine. Both conserved end residues are part of each CDR3. The order of the fields is V gene, J gene, clone size, D gene, CDR3 DNA, CDR3 protein. D genes are given only for firm matches. A row's size may be missing; if present it is once, few, many or a size class.

>TRBV6-2/TRBV6-3|TRBJ2-7|-|TRBD2
TGTGCCAGCAGCCCCCAGACTAGCGGGAGTGGGTACGAGCAGTACTTC
CASSPQTSGSGYEQYF
>TRBV27|TRBJ2-1|once|-
TGTGCCAGCAGTTTTCAGGGGACCTACAATGAGCAGTTCTTC
CASSFQGTYNEQFF
>TRBV3-1/TRBV3-2|TRBJ1-6|-|-
TGTGCCAGCAGCCAAGATTCTGTGGGACGCCTCCACTTT
CASSQDSVGRLHF
>TRBV5-1|TRBJ2-7|-|TRBD1
TGCGCCAGCAGCAAACGGACAGGACCTATTTCGTACGAGCAGTACTTC
CASSKRTGPISYEQYF
>TRBV6-5|TRBJ2-7|-|TRBD1
TGTGCCAGCAGTTACGGGACAGGGGAGATGCCGTACGAGCAGTACTTC
CASSYGTGEMPYEQYF
>TRBV6-1|TRBJ1-2|many|TRBD1
TGTGCCAGCAGTGAAGACAGGGGCGCATATGGCTACACCTTC
CASSEDRGAYGYTF
>TRBV7-7|TRBJ2-7|-|TRBD2
TGTGCTAGCAGCCCAGCGGCGGGAGGAACCTACGAGCAGTACTTC
CASSPAAGGTYEQYF
>TRBV6-4|TRBJ1-1|-|TRBD1
TGTGCCAGCAGTGTTGCAGGGGGCGCCGGTGTCACTGAAGCTTTCTTT
CASSVAGGAGVTEAFF
>TRBV5-1|TRBJ1-6|-|-
TGCGCCAGCAGCTCGACTGGGGGGAATTCACCCCTCCACTTT
CASSSTGGNSPLHF
>TRBV7-2|TRBJ2-3|-|-
TGTGCCAGCAGCGGGCGGACGGAACCTCTTAGCACAGATACGCAGTATTTT
CASSGRTEPLSTDTQYF
>TRBV5-6|TRBJ1-2|-|-
TGTGCCAGCAGCTTGGGGCAGAAAGATGGCTACACCTTC
CASSLGQKDGYTF
>TRBV12-3/TRBV12-4|TRBJ2-3|-|-
TGTGCCAGCCAGCAGCGGGATACGCAGTATTTT
CASQQRDTQYF
>TRBV4-1|TRBJ1-2|-|TRBD1
TGCGCCAGCAGCCCAAAGCCCCGGGACAGGGAGGTCCGGAACTATGGCTACACCTTC
CASSPKPRDREVRNYGYTF
>TRBV19|TRBJ2-2|-|-
TGTGCCAGTAGTATTGTAGGGGGAGTCGGGGAGCTGTTTTTT
CASSIVGGVGELFF
>TRBV12-5|TRBJ2-1|-|-
TGTGCTAGTGCACCGTTGAGGGCCCACAATGAGCAGTTCTTC
CASAPLRAHNEQFF
>TRBV3-1/TRBV3-2|TRBJ1-5|-|TRBD1
TGTGCCAGCAGCCAAGATACAGGGGGCAATCAGCCCCAGCATTTT
CASSQDTGGNQPQHF
>TRBV6-5|TRBJ1-5|-|TRBD1
TGTGCCAGCAGTTACGAGGGACAGGGATTTCAGCCCCAGCATTTT
CASSYEGQGFQPQHF
>TRBV5-1|TRBJ1-1|-|TRBD1
TGCGCCAGCAGCTTAGGACAGGGAAGCCCCCCAATGAACACTGAAGCTTTCTTT
CASSLGQGSPPMNTEAFF
>TRBV6-2/TRBV6-3|TRBJ2-5|-|-
TGTGCCAGCAGTGGACAAGAGACCCAGTACTTC
CASSGQETQYF
>TRBV30|TRBJ1-5|once|TRBD1
TGTGCCTGGAGTTCCTGGACAGGGGCTGCGATTCAGCCCCAGCATTTT
CAWSSWTGAAIQPQHF
>TRBV4-1|TRBJ2-7|-|TRBD1
TGCGCCAGCAGCCTGGCAGGGGGCAACGAGCAGTACTTC
CASSLAGGNEQYF
>TRBV19|TRBJ1-1|-|TRBD1
TGTGCCAGTAGTACGGACAGGGGGCCTAAGAACACTGAAGCTTTCTTT
CASSTDRGPKNTEAFF